Presented here are 10 T cell receptor beta chains from one specimen sequenced in a study of cytomegalovirus exposure and HLA in healthy donors. Researchers ran the PCR with 60 Vbeta and 13 Jbeta primers. Assay: immunoSEQ multiplex PCR; the TCRdb copy retains only in-frame clones and omits some. The sample has 130,000 or so clones, 70% to 80% seen once; the top ten hold over 0.9%. Source material: PBMCs. All receptors come from a woman aged 60-75 years in good health and CMV-seronegative.

The CDR3 loop reads CASSDPPGQAYEQYF. Written as DNA, the CDR3 is TGTGCCAGCAGTGACCCGCCGGGACAAGCCTACGAGCAGTACTTC. The V call is TRBV6-6, the J call TRBJ2-7, with TRBD1 as a possible D gene (6 bases). Germline V lookup: CDR1 MNHNY, CDR2 SVGAGI (reference sequence). CDR3 length equals 15 residues. V was clipped by 5 bases and J by 2 bases, with 16 bases between them.

CDR3 residues: CASSPSGGASYNEQFF. As DNA, the CDR3 is TGCGCCAGCAGTCCCAGCGGGGGGGCGTCCTACAATGAGCAGTTCTTC. V and J are TRBV5-1 and TRBJ2-1; 10 nucleotides line up with TRBD2. CDR1 SGHRS and CDR2 YFSETQ come from the germline V gene. The V and J ends lost 5 bases and 1 base, in that order; junction bases with no gene match: 6. This CDR3 contains 16 residues.

The rearrangement uses TRBV6-6 and TRBJ2-3, with 7 bases matching TRBD1. Germline values: CDR1 MNHNY, CDR2 SVGAGI (reference sequence). The CDR3 is made up of 16 amino acids. V gave up 2 bases and J gave up 2 bases; unmatched junction bases: 7. Here the CDR3 DNA reads TGTGCCAGCAGTTACCCCGGGACAGTAGACACAGATACGCAGTATTTT. Translated: CASSYPGTVDTDTQYF.

This clone was recorded a few times. In DNA, the CDR3 is TGCGCCAGCAGCCAAGTAGGGACAGAGAGTGAAAAACTGTTTTTT. Its translation: CASSQVGTESEKLFF. V and J are TRBV4-1 and TRBJ1-4, with 7 positions matching TRBD1. CDR1 is MGHRA, CDR2 YSYEKL, per germline. CDR3 length: 15 amino acids. With V trimmed by 1 base and J by 7 bases, 6 bases remained unmatched.

The sample holds one count of this clone. V usage is TRBV20-1 and J usage is TRBJ2-1; D unclear. There are 9 residues in the CDR3. V lost 5 bases to trimming and J lost 10 bases, with 6 bases between them. Germline CDR1 and CDR2: DFQATT and SNEGSKA (reference sequence). The CDR3 DNA sequence: TGCAGTGCTGGGCCCGAGCAGTTCTTC. Protein sequence: CSAGPEQFF.

The V and J genes are TRBV5-1 and TRBJ1-1; the match to TRBD1 covers 7 bases. The CDR3 loop spans 14 amino acids. The germline CDR1 and CDR2 sequences are SGHRS and YFSETQ. V was pared by 4 bases and J by 0 bases, with 3 bases of the junction left unmatched. The CDR3 DNA is TGCGCCAGCAGCATGACAGGGATGAACACTGAAGCTTTCTTT. Translating it yields CASSMTGMNTEAFF.

The chain carries TRBV12-2 and TRBJ1-5. TRBV12-2 is described as a pseudogene. This CDR3 region has 17 residues. CDR3 loop: CASRLAPKEWGNQPQHF. The CDR3 bases are TGTGCAAGTCGCTTAGCCCCGAAGGAGTGGGGCAATCAGCCCCAGCATTTT.

This clone occurred once. The chain uses TRBV14 and TRBJ2-7; TRBD1 matches at 11 bases. The CDR3 is made up of 14 amino acids. The germline gives CDR1 SGHDN, CDR2 FVKESK. With 4 bases clipped from V and 6 bases from J, the junction kept 5 bases outside the gene matches. CDR3 in amino acids: CASSRDRGLSEQYF. In nucleotides, the CDR3 is TGTGCCAGCAGCCGGGACAGGGGGTTGAGCGAGCAGTACTTC.

This clone has just a few counts. The rearrangement joins TRBV5-4 to TRBJ2-1, with 10 bases matching TRBD2. J gave up 2 bases and V 2 bases, and 1 base lay outside the gene matches. The germline gives CDR1 SGHNT, CDR2 YYREEE (reference sequence). This CDR3 is built from 15 residues. In DNA form, the CDR3 reads TGTGCCAGCAGCTTAACTAGCGGGGCCTACAATGAGCAGTTCTTC. Encoded protein: CASSLTSGAYNEQFF.

This clone was observed a handful of times. The rearrangement links TRBV19 to TRBJ1-6; 12 bases fit TRBD1. Germline V CDR1 and CDR2: LNHDA, SQIVND (reference sequence). This CDR3 region has 16 residues. V shed 7 bases, J shed 6 bases, and the junction held 7 bases outside the gene matches. CDR3 sequence reads: CASTRGQGARNSPLHF. The DNA for the CDR3 is TGTGCCAGTACCCGGGGACAGGGGGCTCGTAATTCACCCCTCCACTTT.